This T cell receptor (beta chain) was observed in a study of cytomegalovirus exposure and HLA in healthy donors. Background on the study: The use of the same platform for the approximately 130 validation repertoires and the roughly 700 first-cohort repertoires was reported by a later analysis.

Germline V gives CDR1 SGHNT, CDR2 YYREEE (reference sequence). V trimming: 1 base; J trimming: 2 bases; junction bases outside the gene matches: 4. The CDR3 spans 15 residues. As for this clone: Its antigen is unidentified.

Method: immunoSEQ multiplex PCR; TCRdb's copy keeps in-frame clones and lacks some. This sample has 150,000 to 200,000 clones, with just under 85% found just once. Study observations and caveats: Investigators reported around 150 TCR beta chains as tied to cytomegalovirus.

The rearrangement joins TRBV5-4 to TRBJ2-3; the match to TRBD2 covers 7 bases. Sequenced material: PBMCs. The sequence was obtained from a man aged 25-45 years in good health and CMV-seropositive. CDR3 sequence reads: CASSLPSGHTDTQYF. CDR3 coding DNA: TGTGCCAGCAGCTTGCCTAGCGGACACACAGATACGCAGTATTTT.